What follows are 5 T cell receptor beta chains derived from one specimen sequenced in a study of T cell responses to AZD1222 COVID-19 vaccine. The assay was immunoSEQ multiplex PCR, and TCRdb's table has in-frame clones only and misses some. This table holds over 110,000 clones, roughly 89% found once. Sequencing used peripheral blood, obtained on day 0 of AZD1222 vaccination. The receptors were gathered from an adult in good health.

The genes are TRBV4-3 and TRBJ1-5; D is ambiguous. V gave up 1 base and J gave up 4 bases, with 8 bases separating them. Germline CDR1 and CDR2: LGHNA and YSLEER. This CDR3 spans 14 amino acids. CDR3 nucleotide sequence: TGCGCCAGCAGCCAAGTGACGGGTAATCAGCCCCAGCATTTT. Amino acid sequence: CASSQVTGNQPQHF.

The chain joins TRBV28 to TRBJ1-3; the D is unclear. Germline CDR1 MDHEN, CDR2 SYDVKM. Trimming pared 6 bases from V and 5 bases from J, leaving 8 bases between. CDR3 size: 12 residues. DNA of the CDR3: TGTGCCAGCAGCTTCGAGCGAAACACCATATATTTT. Encoded protein: CASSFERNTIYF.

This chain's CDR3 is CASSWSSGGTDTQYF. The CDR3 region has the DNA TGTGCCAGCAGTTGGAGCTCAGGGGGCACAGATACGCAGTATTTT. V is TRBV28 and J is TRBJ2-3; D might be TRBD1 (6 bases). The CDR3 is 15 residues long. Between the trimmed V and J ends, which lost 4 bases and 1 base, there was a span of 12 bases. Germline CDR1 MDHEN, CDR2 SYDVKM.

The genes are TRBV4-1 and TRBJ1-1; TRBD1 is a possible D gene (6 bases). This CDR3 contains 18 residues. Looked up from germline, CDR1 is MGHRA and CDR2 is YSYEKL. V gave up 1 base and J gave up 3 bases, with 21 bases separating them. In DNA form, the CDR3 reads TGCGCCAGCAGCCAAGTTTTGTTGGTTGGGGGGCTAGACACTGAAGCTTTCTTT. Translation: CASSQVLLVGGLDTEAFF.

The chain couples TRBV6-5 to TRBJ2-1; 8 bases agree with TRBD1. The CDR3 has 15 amino acids. The germline V gene has CDR1 MNHEY and CDR2 SVGAGI. V was clipped by 2 bases and J by 4 bases; unmatched bases: 4. The CDR3 DNA sequence: TGTGCCAGCAGTTACGGGACAGGTATTTACAATGAGCAGTTCTTC. Translated, it gives CASSYGTGIYNEQFF.